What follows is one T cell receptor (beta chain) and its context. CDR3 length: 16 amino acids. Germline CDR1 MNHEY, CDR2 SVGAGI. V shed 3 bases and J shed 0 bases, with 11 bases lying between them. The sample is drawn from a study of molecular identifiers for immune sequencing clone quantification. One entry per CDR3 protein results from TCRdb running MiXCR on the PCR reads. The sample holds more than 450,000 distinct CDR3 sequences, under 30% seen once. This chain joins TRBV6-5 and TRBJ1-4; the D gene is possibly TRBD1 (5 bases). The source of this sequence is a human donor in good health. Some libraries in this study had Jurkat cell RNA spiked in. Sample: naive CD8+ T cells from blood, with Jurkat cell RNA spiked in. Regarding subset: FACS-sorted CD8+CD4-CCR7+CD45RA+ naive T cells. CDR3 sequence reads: CASSYKGYATNEKLFF. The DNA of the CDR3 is TGTGCCAGCAGTTATAAGGGGTATGCAACTAATGAAAAACTGTTTTTT.